A single sample gave rise to the 18 T cell receptor beta chains below, sequenced in a study of radiotherapy plus CTLA-4 blockade in lung cancer. Produced via immunoSEQ multiplex PCR; TCRdb's table is partial and in-frame only. The repertoire has 110,000 or so clones, approximately 80% of them found once; the top ten carry 4.5% to 5.5%. The sequencing used peripheral blood, collected from a patient treated with radiotherapy plus ipilimumab. The receptors stem from a human donor with non-small cell lung cancer who had a partial response to radiotherapy plus ipilimumab.

The chain employs TRBV18 and TRBJ2-3, with D unclear. The CDR3 is 14 residues long. Germline V lookup: CDR1 KGHSH, CDR2 LQKENI. V dropped 3 bases and J dropped 6 bases, with 13 bases sitting between them. CDR3 nucleotides: TGTGCCAGCTCACCCTTCCGGTTTCGGGATACGCAGTATTTT. Translating gives CASSPFRFRDTQYF.

V is TRBV6-6 and J is TRBJ2-7, with 9 bases that match TRBD2. Per the germline V gene, CDR1 is MNHNY and CDR2 is SVGAGI (reference sequence). J was trimmed by 6 bases and V by 2 bases; bases with no gene match: 11. The CDR3 is made up of 16 amino acids. The CDR3 bases are TGTGCCAGCAGTTACACACCTTTAGCGGGAGCTGGCGAGCAGTACGTC. This sequence encodes CASSYTPLAGAGEQYV.

The genes are TRBV7-9 and TRBJ1-4, with D possibly matching TRBD1 (5 bases). The CDR3 length is 16 residues. Germline V CDR1 and CDR2: SEHNR, FQNEAQ (reference sequence). Trimming stripped 5 bases from V and 0 bases from J, with 13 bases between. In nucleotides, the CDR3 is TGTGCCAGCAGCCCTAGTTCGACAGCAACTAATGAAAAACTGTTTTTT. Translating gives CASSPSSTATNEKLFF. Together with reference TRBV7-9 and TRBJ1-4, the CDR3 gives the full variable domain: DTGVSQNPRHKITKRGQNVTFRCDPISEHNRLYWYRQTLGQGPEFLTYFQNEAQLEKSRLLSDRFSAERPKGSFSTLEIQRTEQGDSAMYLCASSPSSTATNEKLFFGSGTQLSVL.

CDR3 nucleotides: TGTGCTAGTGGTCTCTCTAGCGGGAGTAAGGTCGAGCAGTACTTC. It encodes CASGLSSGSKVEQYF. V is TRBV12-5 and J is TRBJ2-7; 10 bases line up with TRBD2. Unmatched junction bases numbered 10, after V lost 5 bases and J lost 6 bases. The germline V gene encodes CDR1 LGHNT and CDR2 FRNRAP. The CDR3 is 15 amino acids.

This rearrangement joins TRBV30 to TRBJ1-4; D might be TRBD1 (5 bases). With 4 bases removed from V and 10 bases from J, the gap between germline ends came to 10 bases. Germline V gene data show CDR1 as GTSNPN and CDR2 as SVGIG (reference sequence). CDR3 length: 11 residues. As DNA, the CDR3 is TGTGCCTGGAATATTGGGGCAAAACTGTTTTTT. It specifies CAWNIGAKLFF.

The genes are TRBV4-3 and TRBJ1-2; 11 positions agree with TRBD1. In germline, CDR1 is LGHNA, CDR2 YSLEER. This CDR3 contains 15 residues. The V and J ends lost 3 bases and 6 bases, in that order; junction bases with no gene match: 6. As DNA, the CDR3 is TGCGCCAGCAGCCATGGGGACAGGGGGTTCAATGGCTACACCTTC. Translating it yields CASSHGDRGFNGYTF.

This rearrangement joins TRBV5-6 to TRBJ1-3; TRBD1 aligns across 8 bases. The CDR3 has 16 residues. Germline trimming cut 3 bases from V and 0 bases from J; bases unmatched to any gene: 5. Germline V gives CDR1 SGHDT, CDR2 YYEEEE. The CDR3: CASSYWGTGSGNTIYF. CDR3 coding DNA: TGTGCCAGCAGCTACTGGGGGACAGGCTCTGGAAACACCATATATTTT.

The rearrangement uses TRBV28 and TRBJ1-5; 10 nucleotides line up with TRBD1. Germline values: CDR1 MDHEN, CDR2 SYDVKM. This CDR3 comprises 14 residues. V shed 5 bases and J 6 bases; nucleotides not matched to a gene: 4. The CDR3 protein is CASSTDRGRQPQHF. CDR3 bases: TGTGCCAGCAGTACCGACAGGGGGCGTCAGCCCCAGCATTTT.

The J gene is TRBJ1-5, the V gene TRBV19, with D possibly matching TRBD1 (5 bases). This CDR3 comprises 14 residues. Germline-derived CDR1 and CDR2 are LNHDA and SQIVND (reference sequence). V gave up 11 bases and J gave up 6 bases, with 20 bases separating them. The CDR3 here is CAVVAGEVGQPQHF. CDR3 nucleotides: TGTGCCGTTGTAGCGGGGGAGGTAGGTCAGCCCCAGCATTTT. Full variable domain (outside the CDR3, taken from reference TRBV19 and TRBJ1-5): DGGITQSPKYLFRKEGQNVTLSCEQNLNHDAMYWYRQDPGQGLRLIYYSQIVNDFQKGDIAEGYSVSREKKESFPLTVTSAQKNPTAFYLCAVVAGEVGQPQHFGDGTRLSIL.

In its sample, this clone was seen a few times. The rearrangement links TRBV4-1 to TRBJ1-4; D gene ambiguous. V lost 0 bases and J 7 bases, leaving 12 bases between the germline ends. This CDR3 is built from 15 residues. Germline V gene sequence: CDR1 MGHRA, CDR2 YSYEKL. The CDR3 DNA follows: TGCGCCAGCAGCCAAGAGAGCGGTCGAGGTGAAAAACTGTTTTTT. Protein sequence: CASSQESGRGEKLFF.

The genes are TRBV6-1 and TRBJ1-1; D remains unclear. CDR3 length: 14 amino acids. Germline V lookup: CDR1 MNHNS, CDR2 SASEGT. V lost 4 bases to trimming and J lost 1 base, with 10 bases between them. This chain's CDR3 is CASSVSAGNTEAFF. CDR3 DNA sequence: TGTGCCAGCAGTGTCTCCGCGGGGAACACTGAAGCTTTCTTT.

This chain joins TRBV27 and TRBJ2-4; 12 nucleotides match TRBD2. CDR3 length: 14 residues. V was clipped by 6 bases and J by 8 bases; unmatched bases: 5. Germline V gene lookup returns CDR1 MNHEY and CDR2 SMNVEV (reference sequence). CDR3 amino acids: CASRLTSGSDIQYF. In DNA form, the CDR3 reads TGTGCCAGCAGATTGACTAGCGGGAGTGACATTCAGTACTTC.

The chain uses TRBV7-8 and TRBJ1-5, with D uncertain. The CDR3 consists of 13 residues. The germline V and J ends were trimmed by 3 bases and 9 bases, with 12 bases remaining between them. Germline V gene sequence: CDR1 SGHVS, CDR2 FQNEAQ. Written as DNA, the CDR3 is TGTGCCAGCAGCTTTAGTCGCGATCGGCCCCAGCATTTT. Encoded protein: CASSFSRDRPQHF.

The chain employs TRBV4-3 and TRBJ2-3, with 7 bases identical to TRBD1. Per the germline V gene, CDR1 is LGHNA and CDR2 is YSLEER. This CDR3 has 16 amino acids. V lost 0 bases to trimming and J lost 4 bases; unmatched junction nucleotides: 7. The CDR3 nucleotides read TGCGCCAGCAGCCAAGATACAGGGGTGTTCGCAGATACGCAGTATTTT. Protein: CASSQDTGVFADTQYF.

The chain links TRBV6-1 to TRBJ2-1; 15 bases align to TRBD2. The germline CDR1 and CDR2 sequences are MNHNS and SASEGT. There are 13 residues in the CDR3. The J segment lost 10 bases and the V segment lost 6 bases, leaving 1 base of the junction unmatched. The CDR3 bases are TGTGCCAGCAGGGGGACTAGCGGGAGGGAGCAGTTCTTC. Its translation: CASRGTSGREQFF.

The V and J genes are TRBV5-1 and TRBJ1-2, with D possibly being TRBD1 (5 bases). Germline CDR1 is SGHRS and CDR2 is YFSETQ. The CDR3 is 13 residues long. Deletions cut 7 bases from V and 4 bases from J, with 14 bases between. CDR3 DNA sequence: TGCGCCAGCCGAGTATCCGGGGGCTATGGCTACACCTTC. Protein: CASRVSGGYGYTF.

CDR3 DNA: TGCGCCAGCAGCTTTGGGGCCGAGGTAGAGACCCAGTACTTC. Protein product: CASSFGAEVETQYF. J is TRBJ2-5 and V is TRBV5-1, with D perhaps TRBD1 (5 bases). V lost 2 bases and J 4 bases, leaving 12 bases between the germline ends. The germline CDR1 and CDR2 sequences are SGHRS and YFSETQ. The CDR3 has 14 residues. Using reference TRBV5-1 and TRBJ2-5 for the parts outside the CDR3, the full variable domain is KAGVTQTPRYLIKTRGQQVTLSCSPISGHRSVSWYQQTPGQGLQFLFEYFSETQRNKGNFPGRFSGRQFSNSRSEMNVSTLELGDSALYLCASSFGAEVETQYFGPGTRLLVL.

The J gene is TRBJ2-2, the V gene TRBV9; 7 positions agree with TRBD1. With 2 bases clipped from V and 7 bases from J, the junction kept 2 bases outside the gene matches. Per germline, CDR1 SGDLS and CDR2 YYNGEE. The CDR3 runs 13 residues. The CDR3 here is CASSVGQIGELFF. CDR3 sequence (DNA): TGTGCCAGCAGCGTGGGACAGATCGGGGAGCTGTTTTTT.